This is a list of T cell receptor beta chains from one sample in a study of cytomegalovirus exposure and HLA in healthy donors. This table comes from immunoSEQ multiplex PCR, and its TCRdb copy is limited to in-frame clones, with some not included. The sample includes under 110,000 clones, 88% of them seen just once. The sequenced sample was PBMCs. These receptors all stem from a woman under 30 in good health and CMV-seropositive. Each CDR3 is given with its conserved first and last residue. The D gene is left open where the match is weak. Size values are once, few and many counts, or a class for expanded clones, and some rows have none.

V gene	J gene	D gene	clone size	CDR3 length	CDR3 protein	CDR3 DNA
TRBV7-2	TRBJ1-1	.	.	12	CASSPLFAEAFF	TGTGCCAGCAGCCCACTGTTCGCTGAAGCTTTCTTT
TRBV29-1	TRBJ1-4	TRBD1	.	13	CSGLQGAGEKLFF	TGCAGCGGGTTACAGGGGGCAGGTGAAAAACTGTTTTTT
TRBV27	TRBJ1-2	TRBD1	.	13	CASSARQGDGYTF	TGTGCCAGCAGTGCACGACAGGGGGACGGCTACACCTTC
TRBV7-2	TRBJ1-6	.	.	15	CASSLGRVNNSPLHF	TGTGCCAGCAGCTTAGGCAGGGTCAATAATTCACCCCTCCACTTT
TRBV11-2	TRBJ2-3	.	.	12	CASNVGEDTQYF	TGTGCCAGCAACGTCGGGGAAGATACGCAGTATTTT
TRBV11-2	TRBJ1-6	.	.	16	CASSLVYKIGDSPLHF	TGTGCCAGCAGCTTAGTGTACAAGATTGGAGATTCACCCCTCCACTTT
TRBV7-6	TRBJ2-1	.	.	16	CASSLANPKRPIEQFF	TGTGCCAGCAGCTTAGCCAACCCAAAGCGCCCTATTGAGCAGTTCTTC
TRBV6-5	TRBJ1-5	.	once	14	CASSYTRVNQPQHF	TGTGCCAGCAGTTACACCAGGGTTAATCAGCCCCAGCATTTT
TRBV7-2	TRBJ2-7	TRBD1	.	14	CASSLVQGAYEQYF	TGTGCCAGCAGCTTAGTACAGGGGGCCTACGAGCAGTACTTC
TRBV4-1	TRBJ1-2	TRBD1	.	15	CASSQTQGQGYGYTF	TGCGCCAGCAGCCAAACCCAGGGACAGGGGTATGGCTACACCTTC
TRBV2	TRBJ1-1	.	.	17	CASSDDRSRVMNTEAFF	TGTGCCAGCAGTGATGACAGGTCTCGGGTAATGAACACTGAAGCTTTCTTT
TRBV10-3	TRBJ1-6	TRBD1	.	17	CAISGDRPEVHNSPLHF	TGTGCCATCAGTGGGGACAGGCCTGAGGTGCATAATTCACCCCTCCACTTT
TRBV16	TRBJ1-1	.	.	16	CASSQSRTVGNTEAFF	TGTGCCAGCAGCCAATCGAGGACTGTTGGTAACACTGAAGCTTTCTTT
TRBV19	TRBJ2-1	TRBD2	.	15	CATSGGLAGVNEQFF	TGTGCCACCTCGGGGGGGCTAGCGGGGGTGAATGAGCAGTTCTTC
TRBV27	TRBJ2-1	.	.	15	CASSLWGVSYNEQFF	TGTGCCAGCAGTTTATGGGGGGTCTCCTACAATGAGCAGTTCTTC
TRBV18	TRBJ2-7	.	few	15	CASSPPGSAAYEQYF	TGTGCCAGCTCACCACCGGGGAGCGCCGCCTACGAGCAGTACTTC
TRBV28	TRBJ2-5	TRBD1	.	14	CASSPTGGGETQYF	TGTGCCAGCAGTCCTACAGGGGGTGGAGAGACCCAGTACTTC
TRBV27	TRBJ1-1	.	.	12	CASSNSGTEAFF	TGTGCCAGCAGTAACAGTGGCACTGAAGCTTTCTTT
TRBV2	TRBJ2-3	TRBD2	.	16	CASSDMAGGSTDTQYF	TGTGCCAGCAGTGATATGGCGGGGGGGAGCACAGATACGCAGTATTTT
TRBV19	TRBJ2-3	TRBD2	.	14	CASTSSGASDTQYF	TGTGCCAGTACCTCTAGCGGGGCTTCAGATACGCAGTATTTT
TRBV7-2	TRBJ1-5	.	.	13	CASSSTGNQPQHF	TGTGCCAGCAGCTCTACAGGGAATCAGCCCCAGCATTTT
TRBV27	TRBJ2-1	.	.	15	CASSLGAPPYNEQFF	TGTGCCAGCAGTTTAGGGGCGCCACCCTACAATGAGCAGTTCTTC
TRBV5-4	TRBJ2-1	TRBD1	.	15	CASSLQGDNYNEQFF	TGTGCCAGCAGCTTGCAGGGGGACAACTACAATGAGCAGTTCTTC
TRBV29-1	TRBJ1-2	TRBD1	.	14	CSVELRGPHYGYTF	TGCAGCGTTGAATTGAGGGGGCCACACTATGGCTACACCTTC
TRBV5-4	TRBJ2-3	.	.	15	CASSLERGASDTQYF	TGTGCCAGCAGCTTGGAACGGGGGGCTTCTGATACGCAGTATTTT
TRBV6-4	TRBJ2-2	.	few	13	CASSDSENGELFF	TGTGCCAGCAGTGACTCGGAGAACGGGGAGCTGTTTTTT
TRBV6-5	TRBJ1-2	TRBD1	.	14	CASSYYRGDYGYTF	TGTGCCAGCAGTTACTACAGGGGAGACTATGGCTACACCTTC
TRBV5-4	TRBJ2-3	.	.	15	CASSLEGLRADTQYF	TGTGCCAGCAGCTTGGAAGGGTTGAGGGCAGATACGCAGTATTTT
TRBV19	TRBJ1-2	.	few	13	CASETGKRYGYTF	TGTGCCAGCGAGACAGGAAAACGCTATGGCTACACCTTC
TRBV19	TRBJ2-5	.	.	13	CASSMDSRGTQYF	TGTGCCAGTAGCATGGACTCCCGGGGGACCCAGTACTTC
TRBV5-1	TRBJ1-1	.	.	14	CASSSLGANTEAFF	TGCGCCAGCAGCTCGCTCGGAGCGAACACTGAAGCTTTCTTT
TRBV7-9	TRBJ1-1	TRBD1	once	16	CASSSQGQGGNTEAFF	TGTGCCAGCAGCTCACAGGGACAGGGAGGGAACACTGAAGCTTTCTTT
TRBV6-5	TRBJ2-2	.	few	16	CASSYSPDTITGELFF	TGTGCCAGCAGTTACTCCCCGGACACGATCACCGGGGAGCTGTTTTTT
TRBV27	TRBJ2-1	TRBD1	.	15	CASRSVPGQYNEQFF	TGTGCCAGCAGATCAGTACCGGGACAGTACAATGAGCAGTTCTTC
TRBV29-1	TRBJ1-4	.	.	12	CSGRWQEEKLFF	TGCAGCGGCAGGTGGCAAGAAGAAAAACTGTTTTTT
TRBV6-5	TRBJ1-1	TRBD1	.	13	CASQGALNTEAFF	TGTGCCAGCCAGGGGGCATTGAACACTGAAGCTTTCTTT
TRBV29-1	TRBJ1-1	.	.	11	CSVRQGTEAFF	TGCAGCGTTCGTCAGGGGACGGAGGCTTTCTTT
TRBV2	TRBJ1-1	.	few	11	CASSSGSEAFF	TGTGCCAGCAGTTCAGGGTCTGAAGCTTTCTTT
TRBV10-3	TRBJ1-5	.	.	14	CAISDAGNNQPQHF	TGTGCCATCAGTGATGCAGGGAACAATCAGCCCCAGCATTTT
TRBV18	TRBJ2-5	TRBD1	.	14	CASSQGQGSETQYF	TGTGCCAGCTCTCAGGGACAGGGTTCAGAGACCCAGTACTTC
TRBV7-8	TRBJ2-4	TRBD1	.	20	CASSLARETGGHGAKNIQYF	TGTGCCAGCAGCTTAGCCCGAGAGACAGGGGGCCATGGGGCCAAAAACATTCAGTACTTC